Listed here are 9 T cell receptor beta chains from one sample, sequenced in a study of T cell repertoires in cytomegalovirus infection. One entry per CDR3 protein, called by TCRdb with MiXCR from the reads. The sample holds about half a million distinct CDR3 sequences; roughly a third are singletons and the top ten take 15% to 20%. Their recognized antigens are unknown. Sequences were derived from cultured PBMCs, sampled from culture after CMV antigen stimulation. These receptors were obtained from a human donor in good health (CMV status not recorded). Some clones in this sample may be carry-over from other donors' samples.

Only a few counts were recorded for this clonotype. The chain joins TRBV5-6 to TRBJ1-5; D call uncertain. CDR3 length: 14 amino acids. Germline CDR1 and CDR2: SGHDT and YYEEEE. Trimming cost V 5 bases and J 6 bases, with 15 bases left between them. CDR3 nucleotide sequence: TGTGCCAGCAGTCGGCAAGGGATCCTTCAGCCCCAGCATTTT. As protein: CASSRQGILQPQHF.

This clonotype was counted between two and nine times. The chain joins TRBV6-5 to TRBJ2-1; D unresolved. Trimming took off 6 bases at V and 8 bases at J, with 14 bases between the two ends. The CDR3 length is 13 residues. CDR1 and CDR2 (germline): MNHEY, SVGAGI. The CDR3 region has the DNA TGTGCCAGCAGCAAACTCCGTATCCATGAGCAGTTCTTC. It specifies CASSKLRIHEQFF.

Only a few counts were recorded for this clonotype. The chain links TRBV14 to TRBJ2-7; tentative D call: TRBD2 (5 bases). This CDR3 region has 12 residues. V lost 3 bases, J lost 3 bases, and 6 bases lay in between. Germline V gene sequence: CDR1 SGHDN, CDR2 FVKESK. The CDR3 reads CASSQSGYEQYV. The CDR3 DNA sequence: TGTGCCAGCAGCCAGAGCGGCTACGAGCAGTACGTC.

This clonotype was recorded once. The chain combines TRBV24-1 with TRBJ2-1, with 11 nucleotides matching TRBD2. Germline-derived CDR1 and CDR2 are KGHDR and SFDVKD. The CDR3 length is 16 residues. V shed 4 bases, J shed 3 bases, and the junction held 4 bases outside the gene matches. In DNA form, the CDR3 reads TGTGCCACCAGTGACACCACTAGCGGGAGCTACAATGAGCAGTTCTTC. This translates into CATSDTTSGSYNEQFF.

This clonotype was picked up a small number of times. The V and J genes are TRBV7-2 and TRBJ2-5; the match to TRBD2 covers 13 bases. Looked up from germline, CDR1 is SGHTA and CDR2 is FQGNSA. This CDR3 is built from 16 residues. The V segment lost 8 bases and the J segment 5 bases; nucleotides outside the gene matches: 11. The CDR3 loop reads CASGGTSGDGTETQYF. The CDR3 nucleotides read TGTGCCAGCGGAGGGACTAGCGGGGACGGGACGGAGACCCAGTACTTC.

This clonotype was picked up a small number of times. J is TRBJ2-5 and V is TRBV9; tentatively, D is TRBD2 (5 bases). V gave up 4 bases and J gave up 4 bases, with 17 bases separating them. The CDR3 covers 15 residues. Germline lookup yields CDR1 SGDLS and CDR2 YYNGEE. CDR3 sequence (DNA): TGTGCCAGCAGCCCGCGAAGTGTCGGGGTAGAGACCCAGTACTTC. Encoded protein: CASSPRSVGVETQYF.

This clonotype was observed a handful of times. The chain joins TRBV6-2 or TRBV6-3 to TRBJ2-1, with 9 bases fitting TRBD1. The CDR3 has 14 amino acids. V shed 5 bases, J shed 7 bases, and the junction held 6 bases outside the gene matches. Germline V CDR1 and CDR2: MNHEY, SVGEGT. The chain's CDR3 is CASSRSGTGNEQFF. CDR3 DNA: TGTGCCAGCAGTCGATCCGGGACAGGGAATGAGCAGTTCTTC.

The J gene is TRBJ2-7, the V gene TRBV6-1; D perhaps matches TRBD2 (7 bases). The ends were cut back, 3 bases at V and 11 bases at J, with 17 bases in the middle. CDR1 and CDR2 from the germline V gene are MNHNS and SASEGT. There are 13 residues in the CDR3. This CDR3 reads CASSEGGRGEEYF. CDR3 sequence (DNA): TGTGCCAGCAGTGAGGGGGGGCGCGGGGAGGAGTACTTC.

This clonotype has a handful of counts. The DNA of the CDR3 is TGCGCCAGCAGCCAAGATCAGACGTTCTCTGGGGCCAACGTCCTGACTTTC. It encodes CASSQDQTFSGANVLTF. The chain uses TRBV4-1 and TRBJ2-6, with D uncertain. This CDR3 has 17 residues. The germline V gene has CDR1 MGHRA and CDR2 YSYEKL. Trimming stripped 0 bases from V and 0 bases from J, with 9 bases between.